This TCR beta chain was identified during a study of shared clonotypes between healthy human individuals. Study context: In total, the donors were two women and a few men aged 18 to 49. For every donor, three CD4 naive, three CD4 memory, two CD8 naive and one CD8 memory plates were used.

Each cell subset's genomic DNA was divided evenly among several immunoSEQ plates. Using 200 ng DNA, 30,000 or so T cell genomes, the sorted-subset replicate PCRs were run. Profiling relied on immunoSEQ multiplex PCR, and the TCRdb table lists in-frame clones only, not all of them. The sample consists of 500,000 or so clones, around 95% of them appearing once. V was clipped by 6 bases and J by 4 bases; unmatched bases: 11. Germline values: CDR1 SEHNR, CDR2 FQNEAQ (reference sequence). The CDR3 totals 15 residues. The sequencing sample was made of naive CD4+ T cells sorted from blood. Subset in this sample: CD45RA+ positively selected. The sequence derives from a woman in her thirties in good health. The gene calls are TRBV7-9 and TRBJ2-5; 7 positions agree with TRBD1. CDR3 nucleotides: TGTGCCAGCAGATTCGGTACAGGGGACCCAGAGACCCAGTACTTC. Translated: CASRFGTGDPETQYF.